The source of this T cell receptor beta chain is a study of blood T cell repertoires in COVID-19 (TCRdb year 2020). The study in broad terms: The collaborator samples originated in the United States, Italy and Spain and spanned the acute and convalescent phases of COVID-19. Where available, HLA class I and class II types were taken from metadata supplied by the sample provider and were not determined by assay-based typing. The samples were drawn from the first 160 participants of the ongoing ImmuneRACE study and from 950 to 1,500 subjects provided by 6 global collaborators. A de-identified subject ID, COVID-19 status, age in years and sex were almost always included in the sample metadata. The repertoires were released in a freely available public database meant as a resource for research on the immune response to SARS-CoV-2. The prospective study material was composed of cDNA or gDNA derived from T cells, B-cell-depleted T cells, or PBMCs. Deeply sampled blood TCRbeta repertoires from subjects exposed to, actively infected with, or recovered from COVID-19 were included in the dataset. The study at large found these results: The amount of clinical and demographic metadata varied by source and participant and was provided uncurated.

TCRbeta CDR3 regions were amplified from genomic DNA using the immunoSEQ Assay, a bias-controlled multiplex PCR. The source study handled its data this way. The number of nucleated cells in each sample was estimated from the amplification of reference gene primers within the assay. To quantify the absolute abundance of each unique TCRbeta CDR3 rearrangement, sequence reads were collapsed and filtered. For each sample, productive Simpson clonality was calculated as the square root of Simpson's diversity index across productive rearrangements. TCRdb carries this immuneACCESS record with in-frame sequences only. Its versions omit some clonotypes, under half of them owing to an unresolved V gene in the studies checked, with the rest unexplained. V, J and clone size are those of that table, while D and trimming were read from the DNA. The sample table records 250,000 to 300,000 clones; roughly 91% of these occur just once. The ten largest clones take up 1.5% to 2% of the sample.

For this clone: Its antigen specificity is not known. No base-level quality is on record; no much larger clone is a single base apart.

In the prospective study, participants were about 18 to 95 years old, resided in about two dozen geographic areas of the United States, and were enrolled through a virtual design. In the prospective study, participants were assigned to cohorts based on the clinical history participants reported in a screening survey and a study questionnaire. For ImmuneRACE Cohort 3, a participant was defined as recovered based on two consecutive negative NP/OP PCR tests, clearance by a healthcare professional, or resolution of symptoms. Each participant in the prospective study had whole blood, serum and a nasopharyngeal or oropharyngeal swab collected by mobile phlebotomists. Over a roughly 2-month period, participants in the prospective study had the option of providing additional blood draws and questionnaires. Before DNA extraction, blood samples from the prospective study were shipped at room temperature or frozen.

The germline V end is reduced by 4 bases and the J end by 8 bases; junction bases left unmatched: 12. The germline V gene yields SGHRS for CDR1 and YFSETQ for CDR2. The CDR3 sequence holds 15 residues, the cysteine and phenylalanine included. Left in the record is the CDR3 DNA by itself, 45 bases read in frame from the first base. Sequenced sample: PBMCs or T cells enriched from blood (not recorded which). The TCR was taken from a woman aged 55-69 years who had recovered from COVID-19. This chain is built from TRBV5-1 and TRBJ2-1, and TRBD1 aligns with 7 junction nucleotides. The CDR3 protein is CASSRSDRVGDEQFF. The DNA sequence is given as TGCGCCAGCAGCCGATCCGACAGGGTAGGGGATGAGCAGTTCTTC.